Presented here are 26 T cell receptor beta chains from one specimen sequenced in a study of blood T cell repertoires in COVID-19. Using immunoSEQ multiplex PCR, the repertoire was profiled, and TCRdb retains in-frame clones only, with some absent. Of 65,000 to 80,000 clones in the sample, roughly 80% are singletons; the top ten hold roughly 27%. Sequencing was done on a sample of peripheral blood. These receptors were taken from a human donor in a cohort sampled during active COVID-19.

The chain carries TRBV19 and TRBJ2-1; 15 bases are shared with TRBD2. J lost 3 bases, V lost 6 bases, and 12 bases had no gene match. Germline loops: CDR1 LNHDA, CDR2 SQIVND (reference sequence). This CDR3 has 19 residues. DNA of the CDR3: TGTGCCAGTAGAACTCTACCGGGACTAGCGGGGGGAGACTACAATGAGCAGTTCTTC. Translated, it gives CASRTLPGLAGGDYNEQFF.

This clone was detected a few times. The chain employs TRBV2 and TRBJ1-2; D gene ambiguous. The CDR3 has 11 amino acids. Per the germline V gene, CDR1 is SNHLY and CDR2 is FYNNEI. The V end was cut by 7 bases, the J end by 4 bases, with 7 bases between. CDR3 sequence reads: CASTPRYGYTF. CDR3 bases: TGTGCCAGCACCCCCCGCTATGGCTACACCTTC.

The chain couples TRBV18 to TRBJ1-1; D is unresolved. V was clipped by 1 base and J by 8 bases, with 8 bases between them. This CDR3 is built from 12 residues. The germline V gene has CDR1 KGHSH and CDR2 LQKENI. The DNA of the CDR3 is TGTGCCAGCTCACCACGAGGGTTGGAAGCTTTCTTT. Translation: CASSPRGLEAFF.

This clone was recorded once. The chain employs TRBV9 and TRBJ2-5; D gene unclear. Trimming removed 1 base from V and 4 bases from J, with 14 bases in between. The germline CDR1 and CDR2 sequences are SGDLS and YYNGEE. This CDR3 is built from 15 residues. The CDR3 reads CASSVISAGIETQYF. The CDR3 nucleotides are TGTGCCAGCAGCGTAATATCGGCAGGAATAGAGACCCAGTACTTC.

The chain recombines TRBV29-1 with TRBJ1-4, with D hard to call. V was pared by 7 bases and J by 4 bases, with 10 bases between. Germline values: CDR1 SQVTM, CDR2 ANQGSEA. The CDR3 has 12 residues. The CDR3 nucleotides read TGCAGCGCAGTCGGTGGTAATGAAAAACTGTTTTTT. This encodes CSAVGGNEKLFF.

The rearrangement joins TRBV6-5 to TRBJ1-1; D gene ambiguous. Trimming stripped 6 bases from V and 11 bases from J, with 19 bases between. The V gene's germline CDR1 is MNHEY and CDR2 SVGAGI. CDR3 length: 13 residues. The DNA for the CDR3 is TGTGCCAGCAGCCTAACCCGAGGGAGGACGGCTTTCTTT. Protein: CASSLTRGRTAFF.

The V gene is TRBV6-5, the J gene TRBJ1-1, with D hard to call. V gave up 0 bases and J gave up 4 bases, with 6 bases separating them. Germline loops: CDR1 MNHEY, CDR2 SVGAGI. The CDR3 length is 13 residues. The CDR3 region is CASSYSVSTEAFF. CDR3 sequence (DNA): TGTGCCAGCAGTTACTCCGTGAGCACTGAAGCTTTCTTT.

On this clone: The junction and the germline gene differ at one end; a read error may be behind it. The J gene is TRBJ2-2, the V gene TRBV30; the D gene is possibly TRBD1 (6 bases). The germline V gene has CDR1 GTSNPN and CDR2 SVGIG (reference sequence). The CDR3 length is 13 residues. The CDR3: CAWTRQDAGELFF. The CDR3 DNA reads TGTGCCTGGACCAGACAGGACGCCGGAGAGCTGTTTTTT.

The gene calls are TRBV5-1 and TRBJ1-5; D is ambiguous. The CDR3 is 14 residues long. Germline values: CDR1 SGHRS, CDR2 YFSETQ. V lost 2 bases, J lost 0 bases, and 6 bases lay in between. In DNA, the CDR3 is TGCGCCAGCAGCTTCGGAGGTAGCAATCAGCCCCAGCATTTT. Translated: CASSFGGSNQPQHF. The whole variable domain, filled in from reference TRBV5-1 and TRBJ1-5, reads KAGVTQTPRYLIKTRGQQVTLSCSPISGHRSVSWYQQTPGQGLQFLFEYFSETQRNKGNFPGRFSGRQFSNSRSEMNVSTLELGDSALYLCASSFGGSNQPQHFGDGTRLSIL.

The J gene is TRBJ2-1, the V gene TRBV10-1; 7 positions agree with TRBD1. There are 15 residues in the CDR3. Germline V lookup: CDR1 WNHNN, CDR2 SYGVQD (reference sequence). Trimming removed 2 bases from V and 5 bases from J; junction bases left unmatched: 6. The CDR3 DNA sequence: TGCGCCAGCAGTGAGCCGGGACAGCCGGACAATGAGCAGTTCTTC. This translates into CASSEPGQPDNEQFF.

This clone was seen only a few times. The CDR3 region has the DNA TGTGCCAGCAGCTCCCAGAGGGGGACCGAGCAGTACTTC. Its protein is CASSSQRGTEQYF. The V call is TRBV7-3, the J call TRBJ2-7; a possible D gene is TRBD1 (6 bases). V lost 4 bases to trimming and J lost 6 bases, with 13 bases between them. The CDR3 length is 13 residues. Germline loops: CDR1 SGHTA, CDR2 FQGTGA.

This chain uses TRBV28 with TRBJ1-4, with D unresolved. Germline V gene lookup returns CDR1 MDHEN and CDR2 SYDVKM. The CDR3 has 12 residues. V lost 5 bases and J lost 8, with 9 bases in between. Written as DNA, the CDR3 is TGTGCCAGCAGTCCTAATCGAGAAAAACTGTTTTTT. Amino acid sequence: CASSPNREKLFF.

The J gene is TRBJ2-3, the V gene TRBV3-1 (or the pseudogene TRBV3-2); maybe TRBD2 (5 bases). The CDR3 length is 18 residues. Trimming took 0 bases from V and 2 from J, leaving 18 bases between them. Germline V CDR1 and CDR2: LGHDT, YNNKEL (reference sequence). The CDR3 bases are TGTGCCAGCAGCCAAGATCGGTGGGGAGCCCCGGACACAGATACGCAGTATTTT. Translating gives CASSQDRWGAPDTDTQYF.

This chain links TRBV27 with TRBJ2-7; D is ambiguous. Deletions cut 3 bases from V and 2 bases from J, with 14 bases between. Germline V gene sequence: CDR1 MNHEY, CDR2 SMNVEV (reference sequence). This CDR3 has 15 residues. In nucleotides, the CDR3 is TGTGCCAGCAGTTTTGGTCTCCCCTCAGCCTACGAGCAGTACTTC. It specifies CASSFGLPSAYEQYF.

This sequence joins TRBV11-2 and TRBJ2-3; a weak D match, TRBD1 (6 bases). CDR3 length: 15 amino acids. Germline V gives CDR1 SGHAT, CDR2 FQNNGV. The V end lost 2 bases, the J end lost 0 bases, and 9 bases lay between the germline ends. The CDR3 here is CASSLSGTSTDTQYF. CDR3 sequence (DNA): TGTGCCAGCAGCTTAAGTGGGACAAGCACAGATACGCAGTATTTT.

The J gene is TRBJ2-5, the V gene TRBV6-1; 9 nucleotides match TRBD2. The V gene end was trimmed by 0 bases and the J gene end by 7 bases; junction bases not matched to a gene: 21. The V gene's germline CDR1 is MNHNS and CDR2 SASEGT. This CDR3 has 20 residues. The DNA of the CDR3 is TGTGCCAGCAGTGAAGCCTTATTGACGGCGGGGGGGACCTTCGGGAGGACCCAGTACTTC. Translation: CASSEALLTAGGTFGRTQYF.

The V and J genes are TRBV7-9 and TRBJ2-1, with TRBD2 identical over 8 bases. The CDR3 has 16 residues. Germline V lookup: CDR1 SEHNR, CDR2 FQNEAQ (reference sequence). J lost 0 bases, V lost 5 bases, and 6 bases had no gene match. The CDR3 is CASSRSGGYSYNEQFF. DNA of the CDR3: TGTGCCAGCAGCCGGAGCGGGGGTTACTCCTACAATGAGCAGTTCTTC.

The chain joins TRBV19 to TRBJ1-3; the D gene is possibly TRBD1 (6 bases). Germline values: CDR1 LNHDA, CDR2 SQIVND (reference sequence). Trimming cost V 5 bases and J 0 bases, with 14 bases left between them. The CDR3 spans 16 residues. The CDR3 nucleotides read TGTGCCAGTAGTCCGCGTGGGACACTCTCTGGAAACACCATATATTTT. Protein product: CASSPRGTLSGNTIYF.

V and J are TRBV4-1 and TRBJ1-1; perhaps TRBD1 as D (6 bases). V was clipped by 6 bases and J by 3 bases, with 20 bases between them. The CDR3 runs 16 residues. Germline V gene lookup returns CDR1 MGHRA and CDR2 YSYEKL. The CDR3 DNA sequence: TGCGCCAGCAGTCAACCGTCGTGGGGGCGGGACACTGAAGCTTTCTTT. It yields the protein CASSQPSWGRDTEAFF.

This chain connects TRBV5-4 to TRBJ1-1, with TRBD1 identical over 7 bases. V was pared by 3 bases and J by 6 bases, with 5 bases of the junction left unmatched. Germline V gene lookup returns CDR1 SGHNT and CDR2 YYREEE (reference sequence). There are 13 residues in the CDR3. The CDR3 reads CASSWEQGPEAFF. The CDR3 DNA reads as TGTGCCAGCAGCTGGGAACAGGGGCCTGAAGCTTTCTTT.

In regard to this clone: Other DNA sequences from this sample encode an identical CDR3 as well. The chain combines TRBV12-3 or TRBV12-4 with TRBJ1-5; 8 bases line up with TRBD1. V shed 6 bases and J 7 bases; nucleotides not matched to a gene: 5. CDR3 length: 13 residues. The DNA of the CDR3 is TGTGCCAGCAGCTTGGACAGGGACCAGCCCCAGCATTTT. It specifies CASSLDRDQPQHF.

The rearrangement joins TRBV4-2 to TRBJ2-1, with 12 bases that match TRBD1. V gave up 1 base and J gave up 8 bases; unmatched junction bases: 3. The CDR3 runs 15 residues. Per the germline V gene, CDR1 is LGHNA and CDR2 is YNFKEQ. The CDR3 protein is CASSQAGQGAYEQFF. The CDR3 coding sequence is TGTGCCAGCAGCCAAGCGGGACAGGGGGCGTATGAGCAGTTCTTC.

The chain recombines TRBV4-2 with TRBJ1-2; D uncertain. CDR1 and CDR2 (germline): LGHNA, YNFKEQ. CDR3 length equals 15 residues. V was cut by 0 bases and J by 6 bases, with 14 bases left in between. CDR3 DNA: TGTGCCAGCAGCCAAGATCGCGGAGGCTTCAATGGCTACACCTTC. Translated: CASSQDRGGFNGYTF.

The rearrangement links TRBV5-1 to TRBJ2-7; tentatively, D is TRBD1 (6 bases). V lost 0 bases and J lost 7, with 17 bases in between. This CDR3 is 15 amino acids long. CDR1 SGHRS and CDR2 YFSETQ come from the germline V gene. The CDR3 region is CASSLGTDQYGEQYF. DNA for the CDR3: TGCGCCAGCAGCTTGGGGACAGACCAATATGGGGAGCAGTACTTC.

The chain employs TRBV6-1 and TRBJ2-5; no clear D gene. CDR3 size: 14 residues. Germline values: CDR1 MNHNS, CDR2 SASEGT. The ends were cut back, 1 base at V and 5 bases at J, with 11 bases in the middle. The CDR3 reads CASSEEYSSETQYF. DNA for the CDR3: TGTGCCAGCAGTGAAGAGTACTCATCGGAGACCCAGTACTTC.

This chain links TRBV5-1 with TRBJ2-6; D may be TRBD2 (6 bases). The CDR3 has 15 amino acids. Germline CDR1 and CDR2: SGHRS and YFSETQ. V shed 4 bases and J shed 2 bases, with 10 bases lying between them. The CDR3 protein is CASSIGGTGANVLTF. The CDR3 nucleotides read TGCGCCAGCAGCATCGGAGGGACTGGGGCCAACGTCCTGACTTTC.